The sequence of this T cell receptor beta chain was determined in a study of blood T cells in healthy people across ages. About this clonotype itself: Its antigen is still unknown.

Overall study results and limits: Whereas aged donors had fewer naive CD4+ cells, long-lived donors had more of them and higher diversity. PBMCs that were unsorted prevented a conclusive naive versus antigen-experienced comparison.

It was 8 to 10 milliliters of peripheral blood that were drawn from each donor. Through a sample-barcoded 5' primer and a J-beta primer mix, a second PCR was run for roughly 6 to 12 cycles. Using its own MiXCR run on the 5' RACE reads, TCRdb lists one record per CDR3 protein. The sample lists some 320,000 distinct CDR3 sequences; roughly 27% were seen once. The sequenced sample was blood. The sequence derives from an older woman in good health.

CDR3 DNA sequence: TGCAGTGCTAGTCTGTCTAGCGGGGGGGCCCTGACCAAAAACATTCAGTACTTC. It specifies CSASLSSGGALTKNIQYF. The chain joins TRBV20-1 to TRBJ2-4, with 12 bases aligning to TRBD2. V was clipped by 3 bases and J by 2 bases; unmatched bases: 11. In germline, CDR1 is DFQATT, CDR2 SNEGSKA (reference sequence). The CDR3 extends over 18 amino acids.